The source of this T cell receptor beta chain is a study of human T cells and chemical hapten exposure. Whole-study context: The use of 2% DPC on roughly 2 cm by roughly 2 cm of upper inner arm skin constituted sensitization.

The CDR3 loop spans 13 amino acids. Germline V gene data show CDR1 as MNHEY and CDR2 as SVGEGT. J lost 5 bases, V lost 6 bases, and 5 bases had no gene match. MiXCR was run by TCRdb on the RACE reads, yielding one entry per CDR3 protein. The profile shows approximately 60,000 distinct CDR3 sequences, about 10% of them singletons. The study's findings and limits: Expanded TCRs produced significantly more large CDR3 similarity clusters than controls did.

Indicated time point: pre-sensitization, week 0. The treatment: therapeutic diphenylcyclopropenone sensitization with weekly scalp DPC. Non-pregnant alopecia patients aged 18 to 70, suitable for DPC therapy. In its sample, this clonotype was seen a few times. Its specificity is unknown. The sample was whole blood, taken in connection with sensitization to the hapten diphenylcyclopropenone (DPC). The genes are TRBV6-2 or TRBV6-3 and TRBJ2-5; 8 bases fit TRBD1. This receptor was taken from a woman in her 40s with alopecia areata. Some clones in this sample may be carry-over from other donors' samples. CDR3 region: CASRKTGEETQYF. DNA of the CDR3: TGTGCCAGCAGGAAGACAGGGGAGGAGACCCAGTACTTC.